There are many counts of the clone carrying this TCR beta chain. The data derive from a study of T-cell memory formation after mild COVID-19. TCRdb itself ran the 5' RACE reads through MiXCR, one entry per CDR3 protein. The table has about 350,000 distinct CDR3 sequences, about 13% seen once. V dropped 2 bases and J dropped 3 bases, with 14 bases sitting between them. Germline values: CDR1 SGHRS, CDR2 YFSETQ. The length of the CDR3 is 15 residues. Sequences were obtained from PBMCs or a T cell subset sorted from them (not recorded which). The chain links TRBV5-1 to TRBJ2-5; the D call may be TRBD1 or TRBD2 (5 bases each). The sequence derives from a man between 18 and 29 years old who had mild COVID-19 (a few samples of this study predate the infection). Cell type and time point are not known. The CDR3, as DNA: TGCGCCAGCAGCTTTGAGGGGAGAGGGGAAGAGACCCAGTACTTC. It codes for CASSFEGRGEETQYF.